Below, 16 T cell receptor beta chains from the same sample are listed, as sequenced in a study of cytomegalovirus exposure and HLA in healthy donors. The primer mix had 60 Vbeta and 13 Jbeta primers. The table came from immunoSEQ multiplex PCR; TCRdb's copy has only in-frame clones and leaves some out. The data hold over 80,000 clones, with less than 80% observed a single time. The specimen was PBMCs. The receptors stem from a middle-aged woman in good health and CMV-seronegative.

This sequence joins TRBV2 and TRBJ2-7; TRBD2 might be the D (6 bases). The CDR3 consists of 15 residues. Germline loops: CDR1 SNHLY, CDR2 FYNNEI. V lost 2 bases and J 0 bases, leaving 11 bases between the germline ends. The DNA of the CDR3 is TGTGCCAGCAGTGAAACGGGGGTAAGCTCCTACGAGCAGTACTTC. Translated, it gives CASSETGVSSYEQYF.

This chain joins TRBV30 and TRBJ1-2; D is unresolved. Deletions cut 3 bases from V and 1 base from J, with 6 bases between. The length of the CDR3 is 12 residues. Germline loops: CDR1 GTSNPN, CDR2 SVGIG (reference sequence). The CDR3, as DNA: TGTGCCTGGAGCCGGGTTAACTATGGCTACACCTTC. Translated: CAWSRVNYGYTF.

This clone has more than one count but fewer than ten. The chain carries TRBV28 and TRBJ1-1; maybe TRBD1 (5 bases). The ends were cut back, 4 bases at V and 3 bases at J, with 15 bases in the middle. This CDR3 has 15 residues. The germline CDR1 and CDR2 sequences are MDHEN and SYDVKM. CDR3 sequence reads: CASSSPPRGDTEAFF. DNA of the CDR3: TGTGCCAGCAGTTCCCCTCCCCGGGGGGACACTGAAGCTTTCTTT.

The chain joins TRBV6-1 to TRBJ2-5; D may be TRBD2 (6 bases). Trimming left V 6 bases short and J 5 bases short, with 13 bases between. The CDR3 covers 13 residues. CDR1 and CDR2 (germline): MNHNS, SASEGT. The CDR3 loop reads CASRATGGETQYF. CDR3 DNA: TGTGCCAGCAGGGCTACAGGAGGGGAGACCCAGTACTTC.

The chain has TRBV5-4 and TRBJ2-5; 7 bases agree with TRBD1. Trimming cost V 2 bases and J 1 base; bases outside gene matches: 5. There are 15 residues in the CDR3. Germline CDR1 reads SGHNT; CDR2 reads YYREEE (reference sequence). CDR3 sequence reads: CASSFIQGVQETQYF. CDR3 nucleotide sequence: TGTGCCAGCAGCTTTATCCAGGGGGTCCAAGAGACCCAGTACTTC.

The V and J genes are TRBV7-2 and TRBJ2-5; 7 bases match TRBD2. TRBJ2-7 matches the DNA end more closely, so the J call is doubtful. The germline CDR1 and CDR2 sequences are SGHTA and FQGNSA. This CDR3 region has 15 residues. CDR3 DNA sequence: TGTGCCAGCAGCTTAGCCCTAGCGGCCTCGTACGAGCAGTACTTC. Its translation is CASSLALAASYEQYF.

The genes are TRBV10-3 and TRBJ1-1, with 9 bases aligning to TRBD1. This CDR3 has 15 residues. The germline gives CDR1 ENHRY, CDR2 SYGVKD. The V segment lost 6 bases and the J segment 8 bases; nucleotides outside the gene matches: 13. The CDR3 sequence is CAIRRTGDFGIEAFF. The CDR3 nucleotides are TGTGCCATCAGGAGGACAGGGGACTTTGGGATCGAAGCTTTCTTT.

The CDR3 protein is CASSLLETQYF. The CDR3 DNA follows: TGTGCCAGCAGCTTACTGGAGACCCAGTACTTC. The V and J genes are TRBV7-9 and TRBJ2-5; unclear D gene. This CDR3 spans 11 amino acids. The germline V gene encodes CDR1 SEHNR and CDR2 FQNEAQ (reference sequence). V shed 2 bases and J shed 5 bases, with 3 bases lying between them.

CDR3: CASSATGSDYEQYF. The CDR3 coding sequence is TGTGCCAGCAGTGCAACAGGGTCTGACTACGAGCAGTACTTC. J is TRBJ2-7 and V is TRBV6-1, with D possibly matching TRBD1 (6 bases). V was cut by 4 bases and J by 3 bases, with 13 bases left in between. The CDR3 consists of 14 residues. Germline V lookup: CDR1 MNHNS, CDR2 SASEGT.

The genes are TRBV29-1 and TRBJ2-3; 10 bases are shared with TRBD2. Germline CDR1 and CDR2: SQVTM and ANQGSEA. This CDR3 region has 15 residues. V lost 4 bases to trimming and J lost 4 bases; unmatched junction nucleotides: 8. The CDR3 protein is CSVGGTSASSDTQYF. CDR3 DNA sequence: TGCAGCGTTGGCGGGACTAGCGCCTCTTCAGATACGCAGTATTTT.

This clone occurred once. The chain carries TRBV30 and TRBJ2-6; a weak D match, TRBD1 (6 bases). With 2 bases removed from V and 0 bases from J, the gap between germline ends came to 17 bases. Germline loops: CDR1 GTSNPN, CDR2 SVGIG (reference sequence). The CDR3 loop spans 18 amino acids. The chain's CDR3 is CAWSFRTVDPSGANVLTF. CDR3 nucleotide sequence: TGTGCCTGGAGTTTCCGGACAGTCGATCCCTCTGGGGCCAACGTCCTGACTTTC. The full variable domain, in which reference TRBV30 and TRBJ2-6 provide the parts outside the CDR3, is SQTIHQWPATLVQPVGSPLSLECTVEGTSNPNLYWYRQAAGRGLQLLFYSVGIGQISSEVPQNLSASRPQDRQFILSSKKLLLSDSGFYLCAWSFRTVDPSGANVLTFGAGSRLTVL.

The rearrangement links TRBV28 to TRBJ1-3; D is possibly TRBD1 (5 bases). Germline V lookup: CDR1 MDHEN, CDR2 SYDVKM. Trimming pared 5 bases from V and 7 bases from J, leaving 18 bases between. There are 15 residues in the CDR3. Here the CDR3 DNA reads TGTGCCAGCAGTCCCGGGACTTACGCTCGGAACACCATATATTTT. Residues: CASSPGTYARNTIYF. The entire variable domain, with the rest obtained from reference TRBV28 and TRBJ1-3, is as follows: DVKVTQSSRYLVKRTGEKVFLECVQDMDHENMFWYRQDPGLGLRLIYFSYDVKMKEKGDIPEGYSVSREKKERFSLILESASTNQTSMYLCASSPGTYARNTIYFGEGSWLTVV.

This chain connects TRBV4-3 to TRBJ2-7; tentatively, D is TRBD2 (5 bases). V was trimmed by 0 bases and J by 3 bases, leaving 6 bases between them. This CDR3 is 13 amino acids long. Germline assignment: CDR1 LGHNA and CDR2 YSLEER. The CDR3 reads CASSQDGIYEQYF. In nucleotides, the CDR3 is TGCGCCAGCAGCCAAGACGGGATCTACGAGCAGTACTTC.

The V and J genes are TRBV28 and TRBJ1-5; TRBD1 is a possible D gene (5 bases). The ends were cut back, 2 bases at V and 6 bases at J, with 8 bases in the middle. Germline-derived CDR1 and CDR2 are MDHEN and SYDVKM. The CDR3 length is 13 residues. CDR3 amino acids: CASSLGGTQPQHF. Here the CDR3 DNA reads TGTGCCAGCAGTTTAGGGGGGACTCAGCCCCAGCATTTT.

The chain has TRBV4-2 and TRBJ2-2; the match to TRBD2 covers 9 bases. CDR3 length equals 17 residues. The J segment lost 7 bases and the V segment lost 3 bases, leaving 12 bases of the junction unmatched. The germline V gene encodes CDR1 LGHNA and CDR2 YNFKEQ. CDR3 protein: CASSHTGRAGGLGELFF. CDR3 in DNA: TGTGCCAGCAGCCATACAGGGAGAGCGGGAGGTCTCGGGGAGCTGTTTTTT.

J is TRBJ1-2 and V is TRBV12-5; 9 bases line up with TRBD1. This CDR3 is 19 amino acids long. The V and J ends lost 0 bases and 8 bases, in that order; junction bases with no gene match: 19. The germline V gene has CDR1 LGHNT and CDR2 FRNRAP. The CDR3 nucleotides are TGTGCTAGTGGTTTGGTACGAGTACGGTGCGGGACAGGGTTGGGAGGCTACACCTTC. It encodes CASGLVRVRCGTGLGGYTF.